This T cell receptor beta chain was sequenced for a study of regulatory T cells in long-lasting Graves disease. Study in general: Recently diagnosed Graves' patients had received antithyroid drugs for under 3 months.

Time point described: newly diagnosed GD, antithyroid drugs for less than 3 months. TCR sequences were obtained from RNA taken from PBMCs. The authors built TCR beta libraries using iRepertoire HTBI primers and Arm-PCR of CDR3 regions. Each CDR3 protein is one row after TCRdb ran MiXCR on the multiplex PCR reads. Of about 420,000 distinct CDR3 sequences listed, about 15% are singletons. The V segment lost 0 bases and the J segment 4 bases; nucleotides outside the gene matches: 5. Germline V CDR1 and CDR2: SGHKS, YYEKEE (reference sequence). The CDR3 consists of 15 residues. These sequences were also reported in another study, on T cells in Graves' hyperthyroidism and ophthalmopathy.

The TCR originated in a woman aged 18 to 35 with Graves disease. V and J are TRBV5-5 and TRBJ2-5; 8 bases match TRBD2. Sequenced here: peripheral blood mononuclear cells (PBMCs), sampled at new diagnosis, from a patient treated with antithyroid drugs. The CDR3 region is CASSLDGREGETQYF. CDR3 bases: TGTGCCAGCAGCTTGGACGGGAGGGAGGGAGAGACCCAGTACTTC.